The sequence of this T cell receptor beta chain was determined in a study of graft-versus-host responses after intestinal transplantation. This CDR3 is 13 amino acids long. J lost 8 bases, V lost 6 bases, and 5 bases had no gene match. CDR1 and CDR2 from the germline V gene are SNHLY and FYNNEI. TCRdb's copy holds only in-frame clones and misses some; the assay was immunoSEQ multiplex PCR. Seen here are 75,000 to 95,000 clones, around 93% observed once, and the top ten hold 0.3% to 0.45%. A word on this clone: Its target is unknown.

Study-wide results and caveats: Recipient marrow harbored GvH clones, some of which surfaced first in ileum or blood. Early after transplant, HvG declines were associated with peak levels of circulating GvH clones.

The TCR was taken from a human donor who was the organ donor for an intestinal transplant. The chain is built from TRBV2 and TRBJ2-1; 9 bases line up with TRBD2. This sample comprised unstimulated CD4+ T cells sorted from spleen or lymph node cells, obtained before transplant. CDR3 protein: CASSGTSLYEQFF. The CDR3 region has the DNA TGTGCCAGCAGCGGGACTAGCCTCTATGAGCAGTTCTTC.